The next 31 T cell receptor beta chains were all read from a single sample in a study of esophageal squamous cell carcinoma under preoperative chemotherapy. The time point was: before preoperative PTX-NDP chemotherapy. TCRdb called the PCR reads again in MiXCR, with one record for every CDR3 protein. The repertoire holds more than 9,500 distinct CDR3 sequences, with approximately 54% as singletons. Sampling was performed from a patient given preoperative chemotherapy. Receptor source: a human donor with esophageal squamous cell carcinoma. The donor label of this sample is uncertain.

This clonotype was found once. This chain joins TRBV7-6 and TRBJ2-1, with D maybe TRBD1 (7 bases). The J call is doubtful: the DNA matches TRBJ2-7 better. Germline CDR1 SGHVS, CDR2 FNYEAQ. The CDR3 loop spans 14 amino acids. The CDR3 is CASSLRQGGYEQYF. CDR3 coding DNA: TGTGCCAGCAGCTTACGCCAGGGGGGATACGAGCAGTACTTC.

There are a few counts of this clonotype. The V and J genes are TRBV6-1 and TRBJ2-1, with 7 bases aligning to TRBD1. The CDR3 totals 14 residues. CDR1 is MNHNS and CDR2 is SASEGT in the germline V gene. The V and J ends lost 6 bases and 6 bases, in that order; junction bases with no gene match: 8. The CDR3 here is CASRPGQSANEQFF. The DNA of the CDR3 is TGTGCCAGCAGACCGGGACAGAGTGCCAATGAGCAGTTCTTC.

This clonotype has a handful of counts. The chain combines TRBV7-8 with TRBJ2-2; 12 bases agree with TRBD2. J gave up 6 bases and V 5 bases, and 10 bases lay outside the gene matches. This CDR3 contains 17 residues. CDR1 and CDR2 (germline): SGHVS, FQNEAQ. This CDR3 is CASSTEGTSGLAGELFF. For the CDR3, the DNA is TGTGCCAGCAGCACCGAAGGGACTAGCGGGTTAGCCGGGGAGCTGTTTTTT. Full variable domain (missing parts from reference TRBV7-8 and TRBJ2-2): GAGVSQSPRYKVAKRGQDVALRCDPISGHVSLFWYQQALGQGPEFLTYFQNEAQLDKSGLPSDRFFAERPEGSVSTLKIQRTQQEDSAVYLCASSTEGTSGLAGELFFGEGSRLTVL.

This chain links TRBV6-5 with TRBJ2-4; tentatively, D is TRBD1 (6 bases). The V end was cut by 0 bases, the J end by 1 base, with 13 bases between. CDR1 is MNHEY and CDR2 is SVGAGI in the germline V gene. The length of the CDR3 is 17 residues. CDR3 bases: TGTGCCAGCAGTTACTCACACCTAACAGGGGCCAAAAACATTCAGTACTTC. Translating gives CASSYSHLTGAKNIQYF.

The chain combines TRBV6-1 with TRBJ1-1; D remains unclear. In germline, CDR1 is MNHNS, CDR2 SASEGT. This CDR3 has 14 residues. Deletions cut 10 bases from V and 0 bases from J, with 15 bases between. The CDR3 sequence: CATRRAGMNTEAFF. The CDR3 DNA sequence: TGTGCCACCCGCCGGGCTGGGATGAACACTGAAGCTTTCTTT.

The sample holds many counts of this clonotype. The rearrangement joins TRBV5-3 to TRBJ2-1; D gene ambiguous. The last part of the DNA fits TRBJ2-7 better; the J call may be wrong. TRBV5-3 carries the ORF label, with uncertain function. This CDR3 comprises 13 residues. The chain's CDR3 is CARIPLRTYEQYF. The CDR3 DNA follows: TGTGCCAGAATCCCCCTCCGTACCTACGAGCAGTACTTC.

The V and J genes are TRBV6-1 and TRBJ2-1; the D call may be TRBD1 or TRBD2 (7 bases each). The J call could be wrong; TRBJ2-7 is a better fit for the DNA end. The length of the CDR3 is 14 residues. Germline loops: CDR1 MNHNS, CDR2 SASEGT. CDR3 DNA: TGTGCCAGCATCCCCCCAGGGGGGGGCAATGAGCAGTACTTC. The encoded protein is CASIPPGGGNEQYF.

The rearrangement joins TRBV6-1 to TRBJ2-1; maybe TRBD1 (5 bases). The J call may be mistaken, given a closer DNA end match to TRBJ2-7. CDR1 and CDR2 from the germline V gene are MNHNS and SASEGT. The CDR3 runs to 13 residues. The CDR3 is CASRQGSRYEQYF. The DNA for the CDR3 is TGTGCCAGCAGGCAGGGATCTCGCTACGAGCAGTACTTC.

This clonotype was recorded a few times. This chain links TRBV10-1 with TRBJ2-5; 14 nucleotides line up with TRBD2. Germline loops: CDR1 WNHNN, CDR2 SYGVQD (reference sequence). This CDR3 comprises 17 residues. The V segment lost 6 bases and the J segment 1 base; nucleotides outside the gene matches: 7. This CDR3 reads CASSPSGLAGGQETQYF. For the CDR3, the DNA is TGCGCCAGCAGCCCCAGCGGACTAGCGGGAGGCCAAGAGACCCAGTACTTC.

This clonotype was seen a single time. The chain joins TRBV12-3 or TRBV12-4 to TRBJ2-3; D ambiguous. Between the trimmed V and J ends, which lost 1 base and 6 bases, there was a span of 2 bases. The CDR3 totals 11 residues. The CDR3 DNA reads TGTGCCAGCAGTTTAGTCGATACGCAGTATTTT. Its translation: CASSLVDTQYF.

This clonotype was observed a handful of times. V usage is TRBV6-1 and J usage is TRBJ2-1, with a weak D call TRBD1 (7 bases). The DNA end favors TRBJ2-7, so the J call may be wrong. The CDR3 runs to 18 residues. CDR1 is MNHNS and CDR2 is SASEGT in the germline V gene. The CDR3 here is CASSQSGQALGRRYEQYF. CDR3 sequence (DNA): TGTGCCAGCAGTCAGTCTGGACAGGCCTTGGGGAGGAGGTACGAGCAGTACTTC.

The chain joins TRBV12-3 or TRBV12-4 to TRBJ2-1; D unclear. The CDR3 has 13 residues. V was pared by 7 bases and J by 7 bases, with 14 bases between. In DNA, the CDR3 is TGTGCCAGCACTCCCCGCGACCGGAATGAGCAGTTCTTC. Amino acids: CASTPRDRNEQFF.

By share, this clonotype counts as medium-sized. The chain carries TRBV6-4 and TRBJ2-1; either TRBD1 or TRBD2 may supply D (5 bases each). This CDR3 spans 16 amino acids. CDR1 and CDR2 from the germline V gene are MRHNA and SNTAGT. Deletions cut 6 bases from V and 8 bases from J, with 23 bases between. CDR3 in amino acids: CASRKRGTFGVDEQFF. For the CDR3, the DNA is TGTGCCAGCAGAAAACGGGGCACGTTCGGGGTTGATGAGCAGTTCTTC.

The chain joins TRBV6-5 to TRBJ2-3; D perhaps matches TRBD2 (6 bases). The CDR3 totals 14 residues. The V end lost 0 bases, the J end lost 4 bases, and 8 bases lay between the germline ends. CDR1 is MNHEY, CDR2 SVGAGI, per germline. This chain's CDR3 is CASSYSGGADTQYF. The CDR3 region has the DNA TGTGCCAGCAGTTACTCCGGAGGGGCAGATACGCAGTATTTT.

The V call is TRBV7-8, the J call TRBJ2-7; D not certain. V gave up 2 bases and J gave up 0 bases, with 8 bases separating them. The CDR3 is 14 amino acids. Germline V CDR1 and CDR2: SGHVS, FQNEAQ. For the CDR3, the DNA is TGTGCCAGCAGCTTACAGAGCCGCTCCTACGAGCAGTACTTC. Protein sequence: CASSLQSRSYEQYF. Full variable domain (missing parts from reference TRBV7-8 and TRBJ2-7): GAGVSQSPRYKVAKRGQDVALRCDPISGHVSLFWYQQALGQGPEFLTYFQNEAQLDKSGLPSDRFFAERPEGSVSTLKIQRTQQEDSAVYLCASSLQSRSYEQYFGPGTRLTVT.

In regard to this clonotype: One junction end disagrees with the germline gene, perhaps due to a read error. V is TRBV10-3 and J is TRBJ2-5; D may be TRBD1 or TRBD2 (5 bases each). The CDR3 has 14 amino acids. Germline V gene data show CDR1 as ENHRY and CDR2 as SYGVKD. CDR3 DNA sequence: TGTGCGGGGAAAGGGGCGGAGGACACAGATACGCAGTATTTC. It codes for CAGKGAEDTDTQYF.

This clonotype was seen a few times. The gene calls are TRBV6-1 and TRBJ2-4; D ambiguous. Germline CDR1 and CDR2: MNHNS and SASEGT. The CDR3 covers 15 residues. V was shortened by 1 base and J by 1 base, with 8 bases between the two germline ends. The CDR3 region is CASSEEGGAKNIQYF. Written as DNA, the CDR3 is TGTGCCAGCAGTGAAGAGGGTGGTGCCAAAAACATTCAGTACTTC.

Concerning this clonotype: Sequence at one end of the junction differs from germline and may be a read error. The chain uses TRBV7-2 and TRBJ2-4, with 10 nucleotides matching TRBD2. The CDR3 loop spans 16 amino acids. Per germline, CDR1 SGHTA and CDR2 FQGNSA. The CDR3 sequence is CVSGERGGRAKDIQYF. DNA of the CDR3: TGTGTCAGCGGGGAGCGGGGGGGGCGAGCCAAAGACATTCAGTACTTC.

Comment on this clonotype: Sequence at one end of the junction differs from germline and may be a read error. This chain joins TRBV6-1 and TRBJ2-3; a possible D gene is TRBD1 (5 bases). The CDR3 spans 13 residues. CDR1 is MNHNS, CDR2 SASEGT, per germline. This CDR3 reads CASNRQGTETQYF. The CDR3 nucleotides read TGTGCCAGCAACCGGCAGGGAACAGAGACGCAGTATTTC.

The V gene is TRBV6-1, the J gene TRBJ1-5; 8 bases match TRBD1. Germline trimming cut 6 bases from V and 0 bases from J; bases unmatched to any gene: 4. Germline-derived CDR1 and CDR2 are MNHNS and SASEGT. The CDR3 is made up of 15 amino acids. The CDR3 reads CASRGTGYSNQPQHF. The CDR3 DNA reads as TGTGCCAGCAGAGGGACAGGTTATAGCAATCAGCCCCAGCATTTT.

The table lists this clonotype with many counts. This chain uses TRBV27 with TRBJ1-2, with D hard to call. Looked up from germline, CDR1 is MNHEY and CDR2 is SMNVEV (reference sequence). Trimming stripped 3 bases from V and 2 bases from J, with 7 bases between. CDR3 length: 13 amino acids. The DNA for the CDR3 is TGTGCCAGCAGTTTCGGCGGAAACTATGGCTACACCTTC. Protein: CASSFGGNYGYTF.

This clonotype was found many times. CDR3: CASSLGGRATQYF. In DNA, the CDR3 is TGTGCCAGCAGCTTAGGCGGGAGGGCGACCCAGTACTTC. The chain is built from TRBV7-2 and TRBJ2-1; 9 nucleotides agree with TRBD2. The J call may not be correct, given that the DNA end is closer to TRBJ2-5. Germline V lookup: CDR1 SGHTA, CDR2 FQGNSA. The CDR3 is made up of 13 amino acids.

J is TRBJ2-3 and V is TRBV6-1; no definite D call. The J call may be incorrect, as the DNA end agrees better with TRBJ2-1. The CDR3 is made up of 12 amino acids. Germline CDR1 MNHNS, CDR2 SASEGT. CDR3 loop: CASSELGNEQFF. Here the CDR3 DNA reads TGTGCCAGCAGTGAGTTGGGGAATGAGCAGTTCTTC.

This clonotype was observed a single time. The chain joins TRBV6-1 to TRBJ1-1; D is undetermined. Trimming pared 2 bases from V and 7 bases from J, leaving 2 bases between. Germline V gene sequence: CDR1 MNHNS, CDR2 SASEGT. The CDR3 loop spans 10 amino acids. The CDR3 here is CASSENEAFF. The CDR3 bases are TGTGCCAGCAGTGAAAATGAAGCTTTCTTT.

To note about this clonotype: The germline gene is not matched at one end of the junction; a read error may be the cause. This chain joins TRBV7-2 and TRBJ2-1; D is ambiguous. The CDR3 runs to 12 residues. Per germline, CDR1 SGHTA and CDR2 FQGNSA. CDR3 bases: TGTGCCAGCAGCTTAGCGGGGTATAAGCAGTTTTTC. Its protein is CASSLAGYKQFF. Complete variable domain (other parts from reference TRBV7-2 and TRBJ2-1): GAGVSQSPSNKVTEKGKDVELRCDPISGHTALYWYRQSLGQGLEFLIYFQGNSAPDKSGLPSDRFSAERTGGSVSTLTIQRTQQEDSAVYLCASSLAGYKQFFGPGTRLTVL.

This clonotype occurred a few times. The rearrangement links TRBV6-1 to TRBJ2-1, with TRBD1 identical over 7 bases. Judging by the DNA end, TRBJ2-7 fits better; the J call may be wrong. The CDR3 has 17 amino acids. The germline V gene has CDR1 MNHNS and CDR2 SASEGT. The CDR3 bases are TGTGCCAGCCCCGATCGTTCAGGGGGTAAGGCCTACAATGAGCAGTACTTC. Translated: CASPDRSGGKAYNEQYF.

This sequence joins TRBV2 and TRBJ2-1, with 8 positions matching TRBD2. The CDR3 runs 12 residues. V dropped 0 bases and J dropped 15; count of bases not matched to a gene: 4. Germline V gives CDR1 SNHLY, CDR2 FYNNEI. The CDR3 nucleotides are TGTGCCAGCAGTGAAGCGGGGACTAGGGGGTTCTTC. It yields the protein CASSEAGTRGFF.

This sequence joins TRBV6-1 and TRBJ2-7; the match to TRBD2 covers 14 bases. V was pared by 5 bases and J by 0 bases, with 12 bases of the junction left unmatched. The CDR3 covers 19 residues. Germline assignment: CDR1 MNHNS and CDR2 SASEGT. DNA of the CDR3: TGTGCCAGCAGTACCCGGACTAGCGGGAGGACCTTGACCTCCTACGAGCAGTACTTC. Its translation: CASSTRTSGRTLTSYEQYF.

This clonotype was counted once. The genes are TRBV6-1 and TRBJ2-4; either TRBD1 or TRBD2 may supply D (6 bases each). Per the germline V gene, CDR1 is MNHNS and CDR2 is SASEGT. The CDR3 consists of 18 residues. Between the trimmed V and J ends, which lost 1 base and 1 base, there was a span of 17 bases. CDR3 DNA sequence: TGTGCCAGCAGTGAAGAGGGGGAAGCGGGCTGTGCCAAAAACATTCAGTACTTC. It translates to CASSEEGEAGCAKNIQYF.

Note on this clonotype: One base away lies a much larger clone, so this may be a sequencing read error. This chain connects TRBV6-1 to TRBJ2-2; 11 nucleotides agree with TRBD1. Germline CDR1 reads MNHNS; CDR2 reads SASEGT. This CDR3 spans 15 amino acids. The CDR3 is CVSRGTGGMTGELFF. CDR3 sequence (DNA): TGTGTCAGCCGAGGGACAGGGGGTATGACCGGGGAGCTGTTTTTT.

The chain carries TRBV7-2 and TRBJ2-1; 9 bases fit TRBD1. Unmatched junction bases numbered 2, after V lost 3 bases and J lost 5 bases. Germline V gene data show CDR1 as SGHTA and CDR2 as FQGNSA. The CDR3 has 14 amino acids. The CDR3 coding sequence is TGTGCCAGCAGCTTTGGACAGGGGCACAATGAGCAGTTCTTC. The encoded protein is CASSFGQGHNEQFF.